This T cell receptor beta chain emerged from a study of blood T cell repertoires in COVID-19. This CDR3 is 15 amino acids long. Trimming left V 6 bases short and J 4 bases short, with 18 bases between. Per germline, CDR1 MNHNY and CDR2 SVGAGI (reference sequence). Produced via immunoSEQ multiplex PCR; TCRdb's table is partial and in-frame only. The table includes 88,000 or so clones, less than 90% detected once. This TCR was recovered from a man between 60 and 75 years old with acute or convalescent COVID-19. V gene TRBV6-6 combines with J gene TRBJ1-1; D gene uncertain. The sample taken for sequencing was peripheral blood. The CDR3 nucleotides are TGTGCCAGCAGCCACGTGGCGGAATATGGCACTGAAGCTTTCTTT. This sequence encodes CASSHVAEYGTEAFF.